Given below is one TCR beta chain in context. Its target is not known. The method was immunoSEQ multiplex PCR; TCRdb's version includes in-frame clones alone and lacks a portion of them. The sample holds 150,000 to 200,000 clones, about nine tenths seen once. Germline assignment: CDR1 MNHEY and CDR2 SMNVEV (reference sequence). The length of the CDR3 is 11 residues. Trimming stripped 2 bases from V and 6 bases from J, with 4 bases between. This entry comes from a study of T cell responses to AZD1222 COVID-19 vaccine. General observations from the study: Baseline serostatus was positive in only a handful of AZD1222 recipients. Within unmutated variant regions lay the reported targets of nearly half of spike-specific TCRs. Receipt of two AZD1222 doses was followed by a rise in Spike-specific TCR breadth and depth.

The TCR originated in an adult who received the AZD1222 COVID-19 vaccine. The material sequenced was peripheral blood, taken 28 days after the second AZD1222 dose. This chain links TRBV27 with TRBJ2-5; D is unclear. Here the CDR3 reads CASSLTKTQYF. The CDR3 DNA follows: TGTGCCAGCAGTTTAACGAAGACCCAGTACTTC.